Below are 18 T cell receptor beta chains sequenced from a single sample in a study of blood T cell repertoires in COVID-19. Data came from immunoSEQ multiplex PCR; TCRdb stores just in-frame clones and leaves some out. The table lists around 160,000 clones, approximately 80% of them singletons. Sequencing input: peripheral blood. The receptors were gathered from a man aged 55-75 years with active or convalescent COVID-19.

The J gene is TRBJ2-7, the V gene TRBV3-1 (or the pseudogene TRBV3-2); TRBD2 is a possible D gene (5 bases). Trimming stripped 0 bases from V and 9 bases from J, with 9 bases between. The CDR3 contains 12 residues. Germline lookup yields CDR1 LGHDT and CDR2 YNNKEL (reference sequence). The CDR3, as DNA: TGTGCCAGCAGCCAAGATCCTAGCATGCAGTACTTC. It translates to CASSQDPSMQYF.

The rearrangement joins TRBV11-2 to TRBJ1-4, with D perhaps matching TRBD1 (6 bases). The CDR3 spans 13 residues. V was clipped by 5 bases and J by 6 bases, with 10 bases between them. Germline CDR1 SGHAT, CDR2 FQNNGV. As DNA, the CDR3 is TGTGCCAGCAGCCGGACAGCCGATGAAAAACTGTTTTTT. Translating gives CASSRTADEKLFF.

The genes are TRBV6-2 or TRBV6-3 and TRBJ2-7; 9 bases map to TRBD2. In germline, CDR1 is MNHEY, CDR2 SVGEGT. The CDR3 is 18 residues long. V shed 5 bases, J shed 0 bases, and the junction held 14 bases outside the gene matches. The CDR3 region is CASSNTLAGYRSSYEQYF. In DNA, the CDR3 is TGTGCCAGCAGTAATACACTAGCGGGCTACCGAAGCTCCTACGAGCAGTACTTC.

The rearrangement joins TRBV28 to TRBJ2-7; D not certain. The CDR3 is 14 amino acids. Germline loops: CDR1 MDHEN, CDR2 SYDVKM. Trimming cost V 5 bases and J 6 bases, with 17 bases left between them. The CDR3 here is CASSLLHRVFEQYF. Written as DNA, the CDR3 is TGTGCCAGCAGTCTACTCCACCGAGTGTTCGAGCAGTACTTC.

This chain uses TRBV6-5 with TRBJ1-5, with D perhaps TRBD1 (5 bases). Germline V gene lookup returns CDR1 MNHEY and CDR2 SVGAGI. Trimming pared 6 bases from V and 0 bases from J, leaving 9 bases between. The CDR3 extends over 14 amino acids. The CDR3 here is CASSPQDSNQPQHF. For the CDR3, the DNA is TGTGCCAGCAGCCCACAGGATAGCAATCAGCCCCAGCATTTT.

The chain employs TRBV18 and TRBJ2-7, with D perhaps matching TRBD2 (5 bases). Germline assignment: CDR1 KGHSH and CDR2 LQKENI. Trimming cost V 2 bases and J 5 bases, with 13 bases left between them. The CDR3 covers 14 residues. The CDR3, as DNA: TGTGCCAGCTCACCAAGAGGGTTGGAGGACGAGCAGTACTTC. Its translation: CASSPRGLEDEQYF.

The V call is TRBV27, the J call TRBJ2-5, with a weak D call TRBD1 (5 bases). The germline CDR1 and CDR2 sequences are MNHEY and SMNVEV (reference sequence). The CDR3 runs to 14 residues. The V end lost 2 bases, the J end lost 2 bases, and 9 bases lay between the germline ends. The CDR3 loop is CASSLNTGQETQYF. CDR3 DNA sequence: TGTGCCAGCAGTTTAAATACAGGTCAAGAGACCCAGTACTTC.

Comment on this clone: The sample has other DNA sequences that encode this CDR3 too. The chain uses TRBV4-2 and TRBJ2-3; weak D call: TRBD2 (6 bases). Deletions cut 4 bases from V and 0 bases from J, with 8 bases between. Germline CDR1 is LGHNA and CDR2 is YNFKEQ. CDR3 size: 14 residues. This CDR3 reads CASSPSGSTDTQYF. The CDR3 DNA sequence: TGTGCCAGCAGCCCCAGCGGGAGCACAGATACGCAGTATTTT.

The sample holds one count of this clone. CDR3: CASSWGQGMNTEAFF. The CDR3 DNA is TGCGCCAGCAGCTGGGGACAGGGTATGAACACTGAAGCTTTCTTT. This rearrangement joins TRBV5-1 to TRBJ1-1, with 9 bases aligning to TRBD1. Germline V gene data show CDR1 as SGHRS and CDR2 as YFSETQ. The CDR3 length is 15 residues. V dropped 3 bases and J dropped 0; count of bases not matched to a gene: 3.

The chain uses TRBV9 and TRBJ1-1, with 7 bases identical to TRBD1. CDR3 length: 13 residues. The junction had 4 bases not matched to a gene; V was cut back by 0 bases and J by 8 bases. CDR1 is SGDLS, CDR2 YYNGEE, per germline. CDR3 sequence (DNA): TGTGCCAGCAGCGTAGCTACGACAGGGGAAGCTTTCTTT. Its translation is CASSVATTGEAFF.

CDR3 nucleotide sequence: TGCAGTGCCCGGACACAAAACATTCAGTACTTC. It is translated as CSARTQNIQYF. V is TRBV20-1 and J is TRBJ2-4, with TRBD1 as a possible D gene (5 bases). Per the germline V gene, CDR1 is DFQATT and CDR2 is SNEGSKA (reference sequence). The V and J ends lost 6 bases and 5 bases respectively, with 8 bases between them. This CDR3 has 11 amino acids.

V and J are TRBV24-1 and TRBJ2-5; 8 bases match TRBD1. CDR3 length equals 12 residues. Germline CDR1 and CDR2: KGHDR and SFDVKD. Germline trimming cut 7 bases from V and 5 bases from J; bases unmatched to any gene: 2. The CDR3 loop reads CATSRGRETQYF. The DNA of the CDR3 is TGTGCCACCAGCAGGGGGCGGGAGACCCAGTACTTC.

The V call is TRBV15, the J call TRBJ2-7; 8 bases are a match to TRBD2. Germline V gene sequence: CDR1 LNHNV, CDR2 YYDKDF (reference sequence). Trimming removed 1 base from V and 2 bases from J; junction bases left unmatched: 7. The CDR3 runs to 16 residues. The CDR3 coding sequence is TGTGCCACCAGCAGAGGCGGGGGGACGGGGACCTACGAGCAGTACTTC. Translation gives CATSRGGGTGTYEQYF.

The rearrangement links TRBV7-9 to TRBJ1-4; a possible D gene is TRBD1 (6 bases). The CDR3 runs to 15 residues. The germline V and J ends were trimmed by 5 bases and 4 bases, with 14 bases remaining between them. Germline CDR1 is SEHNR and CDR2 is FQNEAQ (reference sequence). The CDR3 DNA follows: TGTGCCAGCAGCCCTCAGGGGCCAATTAATGAAAAACTGTTTTTT. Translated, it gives CASSPQGPINEKLFF.

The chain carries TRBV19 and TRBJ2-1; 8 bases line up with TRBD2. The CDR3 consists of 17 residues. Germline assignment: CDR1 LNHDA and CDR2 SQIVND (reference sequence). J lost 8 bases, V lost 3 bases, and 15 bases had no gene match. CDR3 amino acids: CASSIPGGREVVDEQFF. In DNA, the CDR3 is TGTGCCAGTAGTATTCCGGGTGGGCGGGAGGTAGTAGATGAGCAGTTCTTC.

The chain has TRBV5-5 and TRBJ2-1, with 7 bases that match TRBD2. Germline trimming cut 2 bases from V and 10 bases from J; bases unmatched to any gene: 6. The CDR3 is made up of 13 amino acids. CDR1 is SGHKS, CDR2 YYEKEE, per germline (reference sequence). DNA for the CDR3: TGTGCCAGCAGCTTCTCGACAGCGGGAGAGCAGTTCTTC. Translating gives CASSFSTAGEQFF.

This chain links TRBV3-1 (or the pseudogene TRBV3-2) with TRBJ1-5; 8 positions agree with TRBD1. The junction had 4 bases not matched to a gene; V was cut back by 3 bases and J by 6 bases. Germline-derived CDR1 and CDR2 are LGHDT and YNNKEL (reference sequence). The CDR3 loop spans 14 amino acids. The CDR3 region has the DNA TGTGCCAGCAGCCATGGACAGGGCGGTCAGCCCCAGCATTTT. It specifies CASSHGQGGQPQHF.

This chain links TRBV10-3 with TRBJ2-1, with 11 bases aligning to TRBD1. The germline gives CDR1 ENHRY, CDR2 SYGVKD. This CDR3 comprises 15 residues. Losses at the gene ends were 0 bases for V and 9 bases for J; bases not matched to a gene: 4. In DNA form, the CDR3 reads TGTGCCATCAGTGAGTCAGGACAGGGGGCTACTGAGCAGTTCTTC. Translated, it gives CAISESGQGATEQFF.